Listed here are 8 T cell receptor beta chains from one sample, sequenced in a study of PD-1 blockade in classical Hodgkin lymphoma (dated by TCRdb to 2020 to 2022). The meaning of the sample's time point label: cycle 4 day 1 (C4D1), after more than five weeks of nivolumab. Relapse after autologous stem cell transplantation had occurred in all trial patients, and cohorts A, B and C were distinguished by prior brentuximab vedotin exposure. Libraries came from the immunoSEQ multiplex PCR assay. TCRdb carries this immuneACCESS record with in-frame sequences only. Its versions omit some clonotypes, under half of them owing to an unresolved V gene in the studies checked, with the rest unexplained. The sample records about 51,000 clones, roughly 80% of which are singletons. The top ten constitute about a fifth of the sample. Here the sequenced sample was peripheral blood mononuclear cells (PBMCs), taken before the fourth cycle of nivolumab. The receptors were sampled from a human donor with classical Hodgkin lymphoma.

V is TRBV7-8 and J is TRBJ2-1; the match to TRBD2 covers 8 bases. V lost 4 bases, J lost 2 bases, and 7 bases stayed unmatched. The CDR3 is made up of 16 amino acids. Looked up from germline, CDR1 is SGHVS and CDR2 is FQNEAQ. CDR3 amino acids: CASSSRSGGAYNEQFF. CDR3 DNA: TGTGCCAGCAGCTCGCGAAGCGGGGGAGCCTACAATGAGCAGTTCTTC.

The V gene is TRBV11-3, the J gene TRBJ2-3; D not resolved. Looked up from germline, CDR1 is SGHNT and CDR2 is YENEEA. The CDR3 is made up of 14 amino acids. The V end lost 5 bases, the J end lost 2 bases, and 11 bases lay between the germline ends. The DNA for the CDR3 is TGTGCCAGCAGCCCCCTCGCGGACACAGATACGCAGTATTTT. It is translated as CASSPLADTDTQYF.

In its sample, this clone was seen a few times. Here the CDR3 reads CAWSYSSQETQYF. The CDR3 nucleotides are TGTGCCTGGAGTTACTCTTCACAAGAGACCCAGTACTTC. The chain employs TRBV30 and TRBJ2-5; D not certain. Germline-derived CDR1 and CDR2 are GTSNPN and SVGIG (reference sequence). The V end lost 2 bases, the J end lost 2 bases, and 9 bases lay between the germline ends. The CDR3 spans 13 residues. Drawing the rest from reference TRBV30 and TRBJ2-5, the complete variable domain is SQTIHQWPATLVQPVGSPLSLECTVEGTSNPNLYWYRQAAGRGLQLLFYSVGIGQISSEVPQNLSASRPQDRQFILSSKKLLLSDSGFYLCAWSYSSQETQYFGPGTRLLVL.

There are a few counts of this clone. The V and J genes are TRBV29-1 and TRBJ1-2; unclear D gene. Germline CDR1 SQVTM, CDR2 ANQGSEA. Deletions cut 5 bases from V and 2 bases from J, with 9 bases between. The CDR3 is 12 amino acids. The CDR3 region is CSVLAGNYGYTF. The CDR3 DNA reads as TGCAGCGTTTTAGCCGGAAACTATGGCTACACCTTC.

The V and J genes are TRBV5-1 and TRBJ2-1, with D possibly matching TRBD1 (5 bases). Germline V gene data show CDR1 as SGHRS and CDR2 as YFSETQ. V lost 0 bases and J 5 bases, leaving 12 bases between the germline ends. The CDR3 extends over 15 amino acids. The CDR3 protein is CASSLVAGKDNEQFF. In nucleotides, the CDR3 is TGCGCCAGCAGCTTGGTAGCAGGGAAGGACAATGAGCAGTTCTTC.

This rearrangement joins TRBV2 to TRBJ2-2, with a possible D match to TRBD1 (6 bases). Trimming pared 6 bases from V and 2 bases from J, leaving 10 bases between. Germline values: CDR1 SNHLY, CDR2 FYNNEI. CDR3 length equals 14 residues. For the CDR3, the DNA is TGTGCCAGCAGGGTGGGGGCAAACACCGGGGAGCTGTTTTTT. This encodes CASRVGANTGELFF.

The chain is built from TRBV2 and TRBJ2-7; 9 bases align to TRBD1. The ends lost 6 bases at V and 2 bases at J; junction bases unmatched: 8. Germline V CDR1 and CDR2: SNHLY, FYNNEI. This CDR3 region has 15 residues. The DNA for the CDR3 is TGTGCCAGCAGCGGATCCGGGACAGGGACCTACGAGCAGTACTTC. Its protein is CASSGSGTGTYEQYF.

The chain couples TRBV6-1 to TRBJ2-7; a possible D gene is TRBD2 (6 bases). V lost 6 bases, J lost 5 bases, and 11 bases lay in between. CDR1 and CDR2 (germline): MNHNS, SASEGT. The CDR3 is made up of 12 amino acids. For the CDR3, the DNA is TGTGCCAGCAGCTGGGAGGTGGACGAGCAGTACTTC. Residues: CASSWEVDEQYF.